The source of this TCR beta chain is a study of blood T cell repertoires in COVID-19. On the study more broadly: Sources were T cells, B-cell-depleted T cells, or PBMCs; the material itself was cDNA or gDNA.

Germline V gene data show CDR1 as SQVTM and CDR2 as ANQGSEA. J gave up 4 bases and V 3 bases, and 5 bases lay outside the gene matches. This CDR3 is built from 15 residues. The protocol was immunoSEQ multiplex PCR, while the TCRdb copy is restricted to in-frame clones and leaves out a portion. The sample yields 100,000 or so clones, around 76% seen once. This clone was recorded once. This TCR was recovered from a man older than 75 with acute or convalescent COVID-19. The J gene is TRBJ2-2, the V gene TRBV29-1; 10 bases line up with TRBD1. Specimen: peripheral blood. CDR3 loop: CSVESRDRGTGELFF. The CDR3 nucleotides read TGCAGCGTTGAGAGCCGGGACAGGGGCACCGGGGAGCTGTTTTTT.